The 23 T cell receptor beta chains presented below share a single source sample, sequenced in a study of blood T cell repertoires in COVID-19. Here immunoSEQ multiplex PCR was the method, and the copy in TCRdb shows in-frame clones only, minus some. This table has 150,000 to 200,000 clones, approximately 83% appearing once. Sequencing used PBMCs or T cells enriched from blood (not recorded which). The receptor set was obtained from a woman aged 60 to 75 who had recovered from COVID-19.

The rearrangement uses TRBV2 and TRBJ2-1; 7 nucleotides align to TRBD2. Germline lookup yields CDR1 SNHLY and CDR2 FYNNEI. The ends lost 8 bases at V and 7 bases at J; junction bases unmatched: 8. The CDR3 loop spans 13 amino acids. The CDR3 DNA is TGTGCCAGCGGAAGCGGGACGGGGAATGAGCAGTTCTTC. Residues: CASGSGTGNEQFF.

The chain has TRBV2 and TRBJ2-7; no clear D gene. Deletions cut 11 bases from V and 0 bases from J, with 14 bases between. Germline CDR1 reads SNHLY; CDR2 reads FYNNEI. This CDR3 is built from 13 residues. CDR3 sequence reads: CALRQPSSYEQYF. CDR3 in DNA: TGTGCCCTGCGACAACCGAGCTCCTACGAGCAGTACTTC.

This clone showed up just a few times. V and J are TRBV5-1 and TRBJ2-1, with D perhaps TRBD1 (6 bases). The CDR3 runs to 14 residues. Trimming cost V 4 bases and J 12 bases, with 20 bases left between them. Looked up from germline, CDR1 is SGHRS and CDR2 is YFSETQ. For the CDR3, the DNA is TGCGCCAGCAGCCCGGACAGTATCTACGTTGGGCAGTTCTTC. Translating gives CASSPDSIYVGQFF.

This sequence joins TRBV18 and TRBJ2-3; 10 nucleotides line up with TRBD1. J gave up 3 bases and V 6 bases, and 6 bases lay outside the gene matches. Looked up from germline, CDR1 is KGHSH and CDR2 is LQKENI. The CDR3 consists of 15 residues. CDR3 nucleotide sequence: TGTGCCAGCTCCGGGGACAGGGGCTGGACAGATACGCAGTATTTT. Its translation is CASSGDRGWTDTQYF.

This sequence joins TRBV5-1 and TRBJ1-6; 7 bases align to TRBD1. With 10 bases clipped from V and 5 bases from J, the junction kept 9 bases outside the gene matches. Looked up from germline, CDR1 is SGHRS and CDR2 is YFSETQ. The CDR3 extends over 14 amino acids. The CDR3 region is CAGYSGTDNSPLHF. The DNA for the CDR3 is TGCGCCGGTTACTCCGGGACAGATAATTCACCCCTCCACTTT. Based on the CDR3 plus reference TRBV5-1 and TRBJ1-6, the full variable domain is KAGVTQTPRYLIKTRGQQVTLSCSPISGHRSVSWYQQTPGQGLQFLFEYFSETQRNKGNFPGRFSGRQFSNSRSEMNVSTLELGDSALYLCAGYSGTDNSPLHFGNGTRLTVT.

The chain has TRBV15 and TRBJ1-5; D is ambiguous. V lost 7 bases and J 5 bases, leaving 15 bases between the germline ends. The germline CDR1 and CDR2 sequences are LNHNV and YYDKDF (reference sequence). This CDR3 is 14 amino acids long. CDR3 loop: CATTVNGVHQPQHF. In DNA form, the CDR3 reads TGTGCCACCACGGTTAATGGAGTGCATCAGCCCCAGCATTTT.

This sequence joins TRBV3-1 (or the pseudogene TRBV3-2) and TRBJ2-7; a weak D match, TRBD2 (5 bases). The V gene's germline CDR1 is LGHDT and CDR2 YNNKEL (reference sequence). Between the trimmed V and J ends, which lost 4 bases and 7 bases, there was a span of 23 bases. This CDR3 has 16 amino acids. This CDR3 is CASSLILRERREEQYF. The CDR3 DNA follows: TGTGCCAGCAGCCTCATTCTAAGGGAGCGACGGGAAGAGCAGTACTTC.

V usage is TRBV7-9 and J usage is TRBJ1-5; D might be TRBD1 (6 bases). Trimming removed 5 bases from V and 7 bases from J, with 15 bases in between. CDR1 and CDR2 from the germline V gene are SEHNR and FQNEAQ (reference sequence). The CDR3 has 14 residues. The CDR3 coding sequence is TGTGCCAGCAGCGATACCGGGACACGGCAGCCCCAGCATTTT. As protein: CASSDTGTRQPQHF.

The chain joins TRBV19 to TRBJ2-6; D call uncertain. The germline gives CDR1 LNHDA, CDR2 SQIVND (reference sequence). The CDR3 is made up of 17 amino acids. Trimming shortened V by 6 bases and J by 0 bases, and 15 bases separated the two germline ends. For the CDR3, the DNA is TGTGCCAGTAGGCCTCCATCAGGTTACTCTGGGGCCAACGTCCTGACTTTC. Its protein product is CASRPPSGYSGANVLTF.

The gene calls are TRBV11-2 and TRBJ1-2; 11 bases fit TRBD1. Germline CDR1 reads SGHAT; CDR2 reads FQNNGV. The V segment lost 1 base and the J segment 3 bases; nucleotides outside the gene matches: 4. The length of the CDR3 is 16 residues. The DNA for the CDR3 is TGTGCCAGCAGCTTAGTGGGACAGGGGGTGTACTATGGCTACACCTTC. Residues: CASSLVGQGVYYGYTF. Drawing the rest from reference TRBV11-2 and TRBJ1-2, the complete variable domain is EAGVAQSPRYKIIEKRQSVAFWCNPISGHATLYWYQQILGQGPKLLIQFQNNGVVDDSQLPKDRFSAERLKGVDSTLKIQPAKLEDSAVYLCASSLVGQGVYYGYTFGSGTRLTVV.

The gene calls are TRBV11-2 and TRBJ2-7; perhaps TRBD2 as D (5 bases). Trimming cost V 4 bases and J 0 bases, with 13 bases left between them. The CDR3 covers 15 residues. Germline V gene data show CDR1 as SGHAT and CDR2 as FQNNGV. Here the CDR3 reads CASSSLGISSYEQYF. In DNA form, the CDR3 reads TGTGCCAGCAGCTCACTAGGGATCAGCTCCTACGAGCAGTACTTC.

V gene TRBV7-9 combines with J gene TRBJ1-2; a weak D match, TRBD1 (6 bases). This CDR3 has 13 amino acids. In germline, CDR1 is SEHNR, CDR2 FQNEAQ (reference sequence). V was clipped by 5 bases and J by 4 bases, with 11 bases between them. DNA of the CDR3: TGTGCCAGCAGCACCGGACAGTCCTATGGCTACACCTTC. Translation: CASSTGQSYGYTF.

The chain combines TRBV29-1 with TRBJ2-3, with D unclear. The CDR3 extends over 11 amino acids. V shed 4 bases and J shed 12 bases, with 14 bases lying between them. CDR1 is SQVTM and CDR2 is ANQGSEA in the germline V gene. CDR3 DNA sequence: TGCAGCGTTGGTGAAAACAGAGTACAGTATTTT. Translated, it gives CSVGENRVQYF.

The V gene is TRBV6-5, the J gene TRBJ1-1; maybe TRBD1 (5 bases). This CDR3 contains 14 residues. The germline V gene has CDR1 MNHEY and CDR2 SVGAGI. Trimming shortened V by 7 bases and J by 1 base, and 13 bases separated the two germline ends. This CDR3 reads CASTKGGTNTEAFF. In nucleotides, the CDR3 is TGTGCCAGCACCAAAGGAGGGACGAACACTGAAGCTTTCTTT.

This sequence joins TRBV20-1 and TRBJ2-7, with 9 nucleotides matching TRBD1. Unmatched junction bases numbered 10, after V lost 6 bases and J lost 4 bases. Germline-derived CDR1 and CDR2 are DFQATT and SNEGSKA (reference sequence). The length of the CDR3 is 14 residues. CDR3 nucleotides: TGCAGTGCCAGTCCCGGGACAGGGATTTACGAGCAGTACTTC. This translates into CSASPGTGIYEQYF.

V gene TRBV28 combines with J gene TRBJ2-7; the match to TRBD1 covers 10 bases. This CDR3 comprises 13 residues. The V gene end was trimmed by 6 bases and the J gene end by 7 bases; junction bases not matched to a gene: 6. Germline V lookup: CDR1 MDHEN, CDR2 SYDVKM. The CDR3 spells CASRRQGAREQYF. CDR3 DNA: TGTGCCAGCAGGAGACAGGGGGCCAGGGAGCAGTACTTC.

The chain has TRBV28 and TRBJ2-1; 10 nucleotides agree with TRBD2. Germline trimming cut 8 bases from V and 8 bases from J; bases unmatched to any gene: 9. The V gene's germline CDR1 is MDHEN and CDR2 SYDVKM. This CDR3 is built from 14 residues. The CDR3 protein is CASGTSGASDEQFF. CDR3 in DNA: TGTGCCAGCGGAACTAGCGGGGCTTCGGATGAGCAGTTCTTC.

This sequence joins TRBV5-1 and TRBJ1-1; maybe TRBD1 (5 bases). The CDR3 contains 14 residues. Trimming left V 2 bases short and J 2 bases short, with 10 bases between. Germline assignment: CDR1 SGHRS and CDR2 YFSETQ. CDR3 nucleotides: TGCGCCAGCAGCTTACGACAGACCAACACTGAAGCTTTCTTT. Its protein product is CASSLRQTNTEAFF. The full variable domain, rest sourced from reference TRBV5-1 and TRBJ1-1, is KAGVTQTPRYLIKTRGQQVTLSCSPISGHRSVSWYQQTPGQGLQFLFEYFSETQRNKGNFPGRFSGRQFSNSRSEMNVSTLELGDSALYLCASSLRQTNTEAFFGQGTRLTVV.

The V gene is TRBV5-1, the J gene TRBJ1-1; D ambiguous. Trimming left V 8 bases short and J 6 bases short, with 11 bases between. The CDR3 covers 11 residues. CDR1 SGHRS and CDR2 YFSETQ come from the germline V gene. The CDR3 sequence: CASGRGAEAFF. For the CDR3, the DNA is TGCGCCAGTGGACGCGGGGCTGAAGCTTTCTTT.

This clone appeared a few times. The rearrangement uses TRBV5-6 and TRBJ2-7; 7 positions agree with TRBD2. The germline V gene encodes CDR1 SGHDT and CDR2 YYEEEE. V gave up 1 base and J gave up 5 bases; unmatched junction bases: 3. The CDR3 sequence is 13 residues long. CDR3 region: CASSLIGLDEQYF. DNA for the CDR3: TGTGCCAGCAGCTTGATAGGACTAGACGAGCAGTACTTC.

Of note for this clone: The sample has other DNA sequences that encode this CDR3 too. J is TRBJ1-1 and V is TRBV10-1; D is unclear. This CDR3 has 13 amino acids. V lost 6 bases and J 2 bases, leaving 10 bases between the germline ends. CDR1 and CDR2 from the germline V gene are WNHNN and SYGVQD (reference sequence). The CDR3 nucleotides read TGCGCCAGCAGACAGAGTCTTAACACTGAAGCTTTCTTT. Its translation: CASRQSLNTEAFF.

The chain employs TRBV30 and TRBJ2-1, with 7 bases that match TRBD1. V lost 2 bases, J lost 3 bases, and 10 bases stayed unmatched. Germline CDR1 and CDR2: GTSNPN and SVGIG (reference sequence). The CDR3 contains 16 residues. The CDR3 DNA reads as TGTGCCTGGAGTCGAACCGGGACAGCACGCTACAATGAGCAGTTCTTC. This sequence encodes CAWSRTGTARYNEQFF. The entire variable domain, with the rest obtained from reference TRBV30 and TRBJ2-1, is as follows: SQTIHQWPATLVQPVGSPLSLECTVEGTSNPNLYWYRQAAGRGLQLLFYSVGIGQISSEVPQNLSASRPQDRQFILSSKKLLLSDSGFYLCAWSRTGTARYNEQFFGPGTRLTVL.

The chain recombines TRBV29-1 with TRBJ1-1; weak D call: TRBD1 (6 bases). CDR3 length: 11 amino acids. Per germline, CDR1 SQVTM and CDR2 ANQGSEA. V lost 3 bases and J lost 5, with 7 bases in between. CDR3 sequence: CSVDGQTEAFF. CDR3 DNA: TGCAGCGTTGATGGACAGACTGAAGCTTTCTTT.